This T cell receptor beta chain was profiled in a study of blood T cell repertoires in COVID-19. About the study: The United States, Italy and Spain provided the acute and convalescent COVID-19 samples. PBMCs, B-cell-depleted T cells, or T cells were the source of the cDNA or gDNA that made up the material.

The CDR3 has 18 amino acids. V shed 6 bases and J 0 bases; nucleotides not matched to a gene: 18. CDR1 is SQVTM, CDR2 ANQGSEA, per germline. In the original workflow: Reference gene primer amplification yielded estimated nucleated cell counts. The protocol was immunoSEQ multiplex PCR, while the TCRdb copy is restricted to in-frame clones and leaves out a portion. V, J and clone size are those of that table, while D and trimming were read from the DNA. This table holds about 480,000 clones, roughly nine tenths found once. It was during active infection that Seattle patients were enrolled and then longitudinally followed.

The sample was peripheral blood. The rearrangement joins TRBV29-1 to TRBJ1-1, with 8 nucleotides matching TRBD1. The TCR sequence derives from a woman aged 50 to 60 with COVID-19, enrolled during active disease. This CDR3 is CSVPKRTRQGRVNTEAFF. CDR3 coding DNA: TGCAGCGTCCCAAAAAGGACAAGACAGGGGAGGGTGAACACTGAAGCTTTCTTT.